This T cell receptor (beta chain) derives from a study of blood T cell repertoires in COVID-19. Study summary: Whether acute or convalescent, the COVID-19 samples came from the United States, Italy and Spain. T cells, B-cell-depleted T cells, or PBMCs supplied cDNA or gDNA.

Authors' methods: Scientists estimated how many nucleated cells there were by amplifying reference gene primers. TCRdb's copy holds only in-frame clones and misses some; the assay was immunoSEQ multiplex PCR. That table is the source of V, J and clone size, and D and trimming were worked out from the DNA. The data hold about 85,000 clones, with roughly 87% observed a single time. The sequence derives from a man in his sixties with acute or convalescent COVID-19. Sequenced input: peripheral blood.

The CDR3 DNA reads as TGTGCCAGCAACAGGGGGACAGGGGGCGGGCTCGGCACTGAAGCTTTCTTT. As protein: CASNRGTGGGLGTEAFF. The chain joins TRBV5-4 to TRBJ1-1; 12 nucleotides match TRBD1. From germline, CDR1 is SGHNT and CDR2 YYREEE (reference sequence). There are 17 residues in the CDR3. After removal of 6 bases from V and 4 bases from J, the junction contained 13 bases not matched to a gene.